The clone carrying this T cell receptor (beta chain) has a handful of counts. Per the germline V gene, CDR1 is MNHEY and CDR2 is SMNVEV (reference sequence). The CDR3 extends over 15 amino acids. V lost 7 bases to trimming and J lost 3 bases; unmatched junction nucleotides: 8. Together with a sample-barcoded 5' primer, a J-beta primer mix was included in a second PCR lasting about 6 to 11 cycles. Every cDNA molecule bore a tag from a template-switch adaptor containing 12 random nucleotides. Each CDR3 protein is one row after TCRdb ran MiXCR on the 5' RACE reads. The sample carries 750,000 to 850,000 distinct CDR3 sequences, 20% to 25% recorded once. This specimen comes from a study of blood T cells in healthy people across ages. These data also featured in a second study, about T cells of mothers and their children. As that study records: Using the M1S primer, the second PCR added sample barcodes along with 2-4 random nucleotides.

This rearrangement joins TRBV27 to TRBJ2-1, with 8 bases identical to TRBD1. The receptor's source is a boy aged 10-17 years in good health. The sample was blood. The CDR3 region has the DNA TGTGCCAGCACCCAAGGACAGGGCCTCTACAATGAGCAGTTCTTC. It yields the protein CASTQGQGLYNEQFF.